This T cell receptor (beta chain) derives from a study of vaccination effects on CD4 cells after COVID-19. Germline CDR1 reads MNHEY; CDR2 reads SVGAGI. With V trimmed by 8 bases and J by 5 bases, 8 bases remained unmatched. This CDR3 comprises 15 residues. For this clone: As yet, its antigen is unknown.

The protocol was immunoSEQ multiplex PCR, while the TCRdb copy is restricted to in-frame clones and leaves out a portion. In the table there are about 68,000 clones, roughly 80% of which are singletons. Prior to sequencing, the ViraFEST assay stimulated PBMC with viral peptide pools, which expanded the antigen-specific CD4+ T cells. Isolation of CD4+ T cells took place after 10 days of culture. Vaccinated recipients, who were negative for nucleocapsid antibodies, had no history of SARS-CoV-2 infection. This clonotype was obtained from a human donor who received a COVID-19 vaccine. Sample: CD4+ T cells from PBMCs cultured with SARS-CoV-2 spike peptides, taken before COVID-19 vaccination. The genes are TRBV6-5 and TRBJ2-3; 12 bases are a match to TRBD1. DNA of the CDR3: TGTGCCAGCCGGGACAGGGGGCTTCTCCGAGATACGCAGTATTTT. Translated: CASRDRGLLRDTQYF.